The 31 T cell receptor beta chains below were found in one sample sequenced in a study of blood T cell repertoires in COVID-19. Profiling relied on immunoSEQ multiplex PCR, and the TCRdb table lists in-frame clones only, not all of them. The sample shows hundreds of thousands of clones, more than 80% of them seen only once. Material: peripheral blood. All receptors come from a woman aged 18-29 years with acute or convalescent COVID-19.

The rearrangement uses TRBV3-1 (or the pseudogene TRBV3-2) and TRBJ2-3; 10 bases are shared with TRBD2. Germline lookup yields CDR1 LGHDT and CDR2 YNNKEL (reference sequence). Trimming removed 3 bases from V and 1 base from J; junction bases left unmatched: 4. The CDR3 loop spans 16 amino acids. The CDR3 nucleotides are TGTGCCAGCAGCCAGTACCTAGCGGGGGGCACAGATACGCAGTATTTT. As protein: CASSQYLAGGTDTQYF.

The chain carries TRBV6-5 and TRBJ2-1; D perhaps matches TRBD1 (5 bases). CDR1 and CDR2 from the germline V gene are MNHEY and SVGAGI. V lost 6 bases and J lost 5, with 11 bases in between. The CDR3 extends over 13 amino acids. DNA for the CDR3: TGTGCCAGCAGACGAGACAGCGACAATGAGCAGTTCTTC. The encoded protein is CASRRDSDNEQFF.

A remark on this clone: Additional DNA sequences in this sample encode the identical CDR3. The chain carries TRBV7-9 and TRBJ1-1; maybe TRBD1 (6 bases). Trimming cost V 5 bases and J 0 bases, with 10 bases left between them. This CDR3 has 14 amino acids. Germline V gene data show CDR1 as SEHNR and CDR2 as FQNEAQ (reference sequence). The CDR3 sequence: CASSLDRLNTEAFF. The CDR3 bases are TGTGCCAGCAGCCTTGACAGGCTGAACACTGAAGCTTTCTTT.

The J gene is TRBJ2-7, the V gene TRBV5-6, with 8 bases fitting TRBD1. CDR3 size: 14 residues. Per the germline V gene, CDR1 is SGHDT and CDR2 is YYEEEE. V lost 7 bases and J lost 7; bases outside the gene matches: 13. The CDR3 region is CASQPGTGAWEQYF. The CDR3 DNA is TGTGCCAGCCAACCTGGGACAGGCGCCTGGGAGCAGTACTTC.

The CDR3 sequence: CAWMRRNTGELFF. The CDR3 DNA reads as TGTGCCTGGATGAGGCGGAACACCGGGGAGCTGTTTTTT. The V call is TRBV30, the J call TRBJ2-2; no clear D. V was clipped by 4 bases and J by 1 base, with 7 bases between them. The germline V gene encodes CDR1 GTSNPN and CDR2 SVGIG (reference sequence). The CDR3 is 13 amino acids.

J is TRBJ1-1 and V is TRBV6-6; no firm D call. CDR1 and CDR2 (germline): MNHNY, SVGAGI (reference sequence). The CDR3 extends over 17 amino acids. With 5 bases removed from V and 1 base from J, the gap between germline ends came to 20 bases. CDR3: CASSHNPGRGPNTEAFF. The CDR3 DNA is TGTGCCAGCAGTCACAACCCCGGGAGAGGACCGAACACTGAAGCTTTCTTT.

Only one count was recorded for this clone. J is TRBJ1-5 and V is TRBV15, with D possibly TRBD1 on 5 matching bases. Germline CDR1 LNHNV, CDR2 YYDKDF (reference sequence). The V gene lost 2 bases and the J gene lost 0 bases, with 17 bases spanning the gap. CDR3 length equals 18 residues. CDR3 nucleotide sequence: TGTGCCACCAGCAGATACGGCGGGGCCACTTATAGCAATCAGCCCCAGCATTTT. The encoded protein is CATSRYGGATYSNQPQHF.

The rearrangement links TRBV30 to TRBJ1-6, with D possibly matching TRBD1 (6 bases). CDR1 is GTSNPN and CDR2 is SVGIG in the germline V gene (reference sequence). The CDR3 extends over 14 amino acids. V lost 5 bases and J lost 6, with 14 bases in between. Here the CDR3 DNA reads TGTGCCTGGGAATGGGACAAATTTAATTCACCCCTCCACTTT. It specifies CAWEWDKFNSPLHF.

The rearrangement uses TRBV15 and TRBJ2-2; D is unclear. The CDR3 is 17 residues long. V lost 0 bases and J 0 bases, leaving 11 bases between the germline ends. CDR1 LNHNV and CDR2 YYDKDF come from the germline V gene (reference sequence). As DNA, the CDR3 is TGTGCCACCAGCAGAGATCGCGCACTTTCGAACACCGGGGAGCTGTTTTTT. Amino acids: CATSRDRALSNTGELFF.

The CDR3 DNA follows: TGTGCCACCAGTAAGGCCGGGGGGTTGCAGACCCAGTACTTC. It specifies CATSKAGGLQTQYF. The chain joins TRBV24-1 to TRBJ2-5; 7 nucleotides align to TRBD2. The germline V gene has CDR1 KGHDR and CDR2 SFDVKD. Losses at the gene ends were 6 bases for V and 6 bases for J; bases not matched to a gene: 9. This CDR3 contains 14 residues.

The rearrangement links TRBV4-1 to TRBJ1-3; TRBD1 is a possible D gene (5 bases). The V end was cut by 1 base, the J end by 2 bases, with 9 bases between. The CDR3 covers 15 residues. From germline, CDR1 is MGHRA and CDR2 YSYEKL. The CDR3 DNA reads as TGCGCCAGCAGCCAAGGTGGGGGGACTGGAAACACCATATATTTT. It codes for CASSQGGGTGNTIYF.

The V call is TRBV3-1 (or the pseudogene TRBV3-2), the J call TRBJ1-5; D is possibly TRBD1 (5 bases). V lost 1 base and J lost 1, with 11 bases in between. Germline V gives CDR1 LGHDT, CDR2 YNNKEL (reference sequence). This CDR3 contains 16 residues. This CDR3 reads CASSQGTPGSNQPQHF. As DNA, the CDR3 is TGTGCCAGCAGCCAAGGAACGCCAGGGAGCAATCAGCCCCAGCATTTT.

The genes are TRBV29-1 and TRBJ2-2, with a possible D match to TRBD1 (6 bases). Between the trimmed V and J ends, which lost 3 bases and 5 bases, there was a span of 28 bases. CDR1 and CDR2 (germline): SQVTM, ANQGSEA. The CDR3 consists of 19 residues. CDR3: CSVDIWGISTGMGTGELFF. In DNA form, the CDR3 reads TGCAGCGTTGATATTTGGGGTATTAGCACAGGGATGGGAACCGGGGAGCTGTTTTTT.

The chain joins TRBV11-2 to TRBJ1-3, with a possible D match to TRBD1 (6 bases). This CDR3 is built from 16 residues. The germline CDR1 and CDR2 sequences are SGHAT and FQNNGV. Trimming took off 3 bases at V and 0 bases at J, with 12 bases between the two ends. CDR3 residues: CASSFIRGTSGNTIYF. As DNA, the CDR3 is TGTGCCAGCAGCTTCATAAGGGGGACCTCTGGAAACACCATATATTTT.

The rearrangement uses TRBV24-1 and TRBJ2-2; maybe TRBD2 (5 bases). The germline V gene encodes CDR1 KGHDR and CDR2 SFDVKD. The CDR3 covers 18 residues. V gave up 2 bases and J gave up 0 bases, with 15 bases separating them. This CDR3 is CATSDSGSLTPNTGELFF. The CDR3 DNA follows: TGTGCCACCAGTGATTCGGGGTCGCTAACCCCGAACACCGGGGAGCTGTTTTTT.

The chain has TRBV5-1 and TRBJ1-2; no reliable D call. V lost 0 bases, J lost 7 bases, and 10 bases lay in between. Germline V gene lookup returns CDR1 SGHRS and CDR2 YFSETQ. The CDR3 is 13 residues long. The CDR3 sequence: CASSLAPVRGYTF. In nucleotides, the CDR3 is TGCGCCAGCAGCTTGGCGCCAGTTCGTGGCTACACCTTC. The full variable domain, with the rest looked up from reference TRBV5-1 and TRBJ1-2, is KAGVTQTPRYLIKTRGQQVTLSCSPISGHRSVSWYQQTPGQGLQFLFEYFSETQRNKGNFPGRFSGRQFSNSRSEMNVSTLELGDSALYLCASSLAPVRGYTFGSGTRLTVV.

The chain joins TRBV27 to TRBJ2-2; 9 nucleotides line up with TRBD2. The CDR3 consists of 13 residues. The junction had 5 bases not matched to a gene; V was cut back by 10 bases and J by 5 bases. Germline loops: CDR1 MNHEY, CDR2 SMNVEV (reference sequence). CDR3 region: CATVRGGTGELFF. The CDR3 DNA reads as TGTGCCACAGTGCGGGGGGGGACCGGGGAGCTGTTTTTT.

The chain couples TRBV5-4 to TRBJ1-4; a possible D gene is TRBD1 (6 bases). Germline V gives CDR1 SGHNT, CDR2 YYREEE (reference sequence). CDR3 length equals 15 residues. Trimming took 0 bases from V and 8 from J, leaving 14 bases between them. CDR3 bases: TGTGCCAGCAGCTTGGCATCCAGGGGAGAAGAAAAACTGTTTTTT. This encodes CASSLASRGEEKLFF.

V usage is TRBV9 and J usage is TRBJ1-2; 12 positions agree with TRBD1. CDR1 is SGDLS and CDR2 is YYNGEE in the germline V gene. The CDR3 consists of 19 residues. Germline trimming cut 0 bases from V and 2 bases from J; bases unmatched to any gene: 11. DNA for the CDR3: TGTGCCAGCAGCGTAGCCTCAGGACACGGGACAGGGGGCAACTATGGCTACACCTTC. Protein: CASSVASGHGTGGNYGYTF.

This clone was observed a single time. V usage is TRBV2 and J usage is TRBJ1-2; D remains unclear. The V end lost 9 bases, the J end lost 4 bases, and 6 bases lay between the germline ends. Per the germline V gene, CDR1 is SNHLY and CDR2 is FYNNEI. The length of the CDR3 is 10 residues. CDR3 DNA: TGTGCCAGGGCTCTCTATGGCTACACCTTC. Translation gives CARALYGYTF.

The chain joins TRBV29-1 to TRBJ2-3; perhaps TRBD2 as D (6 bases). Looked up from germline, CDR1 is SQVTM and CDR2 is ANQGSEA. This CDR3 is built from 15 residues. V gave up 5 bases and J gave up 4 bases, with 19 bases separating them. DNA of the CDR3: TGCAGCGTTAAGCCGAGACTAGAAGTCTCAGATACGCAGTATTTT. Encoded protein: CSVKPRLEVSDTQYF.

The V and J genes are TRBV5-1 and TRBJ1-2, with D possibly TRBD1 on 6 matching bases. The length of the CDR3 is 14 residues. V gave up 0 bases and J gave up 6 bases, with 12 bases separating them. Germline values: CDR1 SGHRS, CDR2 YFSETQ. Here the CDR3 reads CASSLAGGQHGYTF. The CDR3 nucleotides read TGCGCCAGCAGCTTGGCCGGGGGGCAGCATGGCTACACCTTC.

The rearrangement links TRBV6-5 to TRBJ1-5, with D tentatively TRBD1 (6 bases). The ends were cut back, 6 bases at V and 6 bases at J, with 9 bases in the middle. Germline values: CDR1 MNHEY, CDR2 SVGAGI. The CDR3 is made up of 12 amino acids. The CDR3 protein is CASRVQGQPQHF. In DNA, the CDR3 is TGTGCCAGCAGGGTACAGGGTCAGCCCCAGCATTTT.

The genes are TRBV2 and TRBJ2-1; possible D gene TRBD1, 5 bases. The CDR3 is 16 amino acids. CDR1 is SNHLY, CDR2 FYNNEI, per germline. V shed 8 bases and J shed 0 bases, with 17 bases lying between them. CDR3 nucleotide sequence: TGTGCCAGCGAATCTGATCAGGGTAGCTCCTACAATGAGCAGTTCTTC. Its protein is CASESDQGSSYNEQFF.

The rearrangement joins TRBV6-2 or TRBV6-3 to TRBJ1-1, with D tentatively TRBD1 (5 bases). Deletions cut 2 bases from V and 5 bases from J, with 12 bases between. CDR1 MNHEY and CDR2 SVGEGT come from the germline V gene. This CDR3 region has 14 residues. The CDR3 sequence: CASSYVRAVTEAFF. The CDR3 coding sequence is TGTGCCAGCAGTTACGTCAGGGCCGTTACTGAAGCTTTCTTT.

V usage is TRBV11-1 and J usage is TRBJ1-1, with 7 bases matching TRBD1. CDR1 SGHAT and CDR2 FQDESV come from the germline V gene (reference sequence). J lost 12 bases, V lost 2 bases, and 15 bases had no gene match. The CDR3 runs to 15 residues. CDR3 bases: TGTGCCAGCAGCTTATTTGGATATGGGCAGGGGGAAACTTTCTTT. Protein product: CASSLFGYGQGETFF.

The genes are TRBV5-4 and TRBJ2-1; D gene ambiguous. The germline V and J ends were trimmed by 0 bases and 0 bases, with 7 bases remaining between them. Germline V gene data show CDR1 as SGHNT and CDR2 as YYREEE (reference sequence). The CDR3 consists of 15 residues. The DNA for the CDR3 is TGTGCCAGCAGCTTGGGTAGCAACTCCTACAATGAGCAGTTCTTC. Its translation is CASSLGSNSYNEQFF.

The V gene is TRBV9, the J gene TRBJ2-2, with 9 nucleotides matching TRBD2. The CDR3 runs 16 residues. Germline CDR1 is SGDLS and CDR2 is YYNGEE. The V and J ends lost 3 bases and 6 bases, in that order; junction bases with no gene match: 9. CDR3 nucleotide sequence: TGTGCCAGCAGCGGGATTAGCGGGGGCCGACCCGGGGAGCTGTTTTTT. Encoded protein: CASSGISGGRPGELFF.

This chain links TRBV7-2 with TRBJ2-1, with 10 bases aligning to TRBD2. Germline CDR1 is SGHTA and CDR2 is FQGNSA. CDR3 size: 17 residues. V lost 5 bases to trimming and J lost 5 bases; unmatched junction nucleotides: 12. The CDR3 bases are TGTGCCAGCAGCCCCTTTATTAGCGGGGGGCCCAACAATGAGCAGTTCTTC. It encodes CASSPFISGGPNNEQFF. The variable domain in full, with the rest retrieved from reference TRBV7-2 and TRBJ2-1, is GAGVSQSPSNKVTEKGKDVELRCDPISGHTALYWYRQSLGQGLEFLIYFQGNSAPDKSGLPSDRFSAERTGGSVSTLTIQRTQQEDSAVYLCASSPFISGGPNNEQFFGPGTRLTVL.

The chain carries TRBV12-3 or TRBV12-4 and TRBJ2-2, with no clear D. CDR3 size: 13 residues. Trimming removed 6 bases at V and 3 bases at J, with 8 bases between. Here the CDR3 reads CASSIQYTGELFF. CDR3 nucleotides: TGTGCCAGCAGCATACAGTACACCGGGGAGCTGTTTTTT.

The CDR3 DNA reads TGTGCCAGCAGTTCAAGGGACAGGGACGGCTACACCTTC. Its translation: CASSSRDRDGYTF. This chain joins TRBV27 and TRBJ1-2; 9 bases fit TRBD1. The CDR3 totals 13 residues. Trimming at V came to 4 bases and at J to 8 bases, leaving 5 bases not matched to a gene. Germline CDR1 and CDR2: MNHEY and SMNVEV (reference sequence).